Listed here are 5 T cell receptor beta chains from one sample, sequenced in a study of T-cell reconstitution after alpha-beta-depleted transplantation in children. This sample's TCRbeta library carried unique molecular identifier barcodes. TCRdb re-called the PCR reads with MiXCR, one entry per CDR3 protein. The sample yields about 980,000 distinct CDR3 sequences, about 29% seen once. The sample here was PBMCs, mostly from graft donor cells, taken 360 days after TCRalphabeta/CD19-depleted stem cell transplant. These receptors came from a boy in the first two years of life who had a stem cell transplant for SCID, so the T cells may come from the graft donor.

The chain is built from TRBV6-1 and TRBJ2-2, with unresolved D. The CDR3 has 16 amino acids. Trimming left V 1 base short and J 6 bases short, with 15 bases between. The germline gives CDR1 MNHNS, CDR2 SASEGT. This CDR3 reads CASSEVSSPGAGELFF. CDR3 bases: TGTGCCAGCAGTGAAGTTTCATCGCCAGGTGCCGGGGAGCTGTTTTTT.

The DNA of the CDR3 is TGCGCCAGCAGCTTGGACGGAGGTTTGAACACTGAAGCTTTCTTT. It specifies CASSLDGGLNTEAFF. The chain combines TRBV5-1 with TRBJ1-1; D unresolved. Deletions cut 0 bases from V and 0 bases from J, with 9 bases between. The CDR3 length is 15 residues. Germline V lookup: CDR1 SGHRS, CDR2 YFSETQ.

The chain couples TRBV4-1 to TRBJ1-1, with D possibly being TRBD1 (6 bases). The length of the CDR3 is 17 residues. CDR1 is MGHRA, CDR2 YSYEKL, per germline. V was clipped by 0 bases and J by 3 bases, with 17 bases between them. CDR3 amino acids: CASSQEFSWGGHTEAFF. For the CDR3, the DNA is TGCGCCAGCAGCCAAGAATTCTCTTGGGGGGGGCACACTGAAGCTTTCTTT.

This clonotype came up a few times. The chain couples TRBV29-1 to TRBJ2-7, with TRBD1 matching over 8 bases. After removal of 6 bases from V and 5 bases from J, the junction contained 9 bases not matched to a gene. This CDR3 spans 13 amino acids. CDR1 and CDR2 from the germline V gene are SQVTM and ANQGSEA. Written as DNA, the CDR3 is TGCAGCGTCTCTAGGACAGGGTCCCACGAGCAGTACTTC. The encoded protein is CSVSRTGSHEQYF.

The V call is TRBV7-9, the J call TRBJ2-1; possible D gene TRBD2, 6 bases. The V end was cut by 5 bases, the J end by 4 bases, with 21 bases between. In germline, CDR1 is SEHNR, CDR2 FQNEAQ (reference sequence). The CDR3 runs 17 residues. CDR3 bases: TGTGCCAGCAGCCCTGGAGGGGCAGGGTATTCTTACAATGAGCAGTTCTTC. It translates to CASSPGGAGYSYNEQFF.